The entry that follows covers one TCR beta chain sequence. The data were taken from a study of blood T cell repertoires in COVID-19. Authors' processing steps: Reference gene primer amplification in the assay estimated nucleated cell counts. Sequencing used immunoSEQ multiplex PCR; TCRdb keeps in-frame clones, though not all of them. The DNA was the basis for D and trimming; V, J and clone size are from that table. Altogether about 220,000 clones are present, roughly 84% being singletons, with the ten largest covering about 9%. The junction had 12 bases not matched to a gene; V was cut back by 6 bases and J by 4 bases. Per the germline V gene, CDR1 is KGHSH and CDR2 is LQKENI. The length of the CDR3 is 16 residues.

The source of this sequence is a man aged 45 to 65 with active or convalescent COVID-19. The chain has TRBV18 and TRBJ1-1; 9 bases agree with TRBD1. Sequencing input: peripheral blood. In DNA, the CDR3 is TGTGCCAGCTCCCGACCTTCGACAGGGGGAGGCACTGAAGCTTTCTTT. Translated, it gives CASSRPSTGGGTEAFF.